The rows below give T cell receptor beta chains drawn from one sample of a study of Tregs in tolerant kidney transplant recipients. Measured with immunoSEQ multiplex PCR; TCRdb has only the in-frame clones, and not every one. Counted here are roughly 120,000 clones, about 91% occurring once; the ten biggest clones make up over 0.5%. The sample taken for sequencing was CD4+ T cells from blood. These receptors all stem from a human donor in good health. The CDR3 runs from the conserved cysteine through the conserved F or W. A D gene is named only where the DNA matches it firmly. Clone size is stated in some rows and not others, as once, few, many or a class when expanded.

v_gene: TRBV25-1
d_gene: TRBD1
abundance: once
j_gene: TRBJ2-7
CDR3nt: TGTGCCAGCAGTGGCTTTCTGACAGGGGGGTATGCCTACGAGCAGTACTTC
CDR3aa: CASSGFLTGGYAYEQYF

v_gene: TRBV12-5
d_gene: .
abundance: .
j_gene: TRBJ1-5
CDR3nt: TGTGCTAGTGGTCCGGGGGGCGCGGTACAGCCCCAGCATTTT
CDR3aa: CASGPGGAVQPQHF

v_gene: TRBV10-3
d_gene: .
abundance: .
j_gene: TRBJ1-5
CDR3nt: TGTGCCATCAGTGTGGACGGGGGGTATCAGCCCCAGCATTTT
CDR3aa: CAISVDGGYQPQHF

v_gene: TRBV7-3
d_gene: TRBD2
abundance: .
j_gene: TRBJ2-2
CDR3nt: TGTGCCAGCAGCTTGGTGGGACTAGCGAACACCGGGGAGCTGTTTTTT
CDR3aa: CASSLVGLANTGELFF

v_gene: TRBV7-6
d_gene: .
abundance: .
j_gene: TRBJ2-2
CDR3nt: TGTGCCAGCAGCTTAGGAGGGTCGAACACCGGGGAGCTGTTTTTT
CDR3aa: CASSLGGSNTGELFF

v_gene: TRBV7-2
d_gene: .
abundance: .
j_gene: TRBJ1-1
CDR3nt: TGTGCCAGCAGCTCCAGGGTCGAGAACACTGAAGCTTTCTTT
CDR3aa: CASSSRVENTEAFF

v_gene: TRBV7-9
d_gene: .
abundance: .
j_gene: TRBJ2-1
CDR3nt: TGTGCCAGCAACCAGGCGTACAGATACAATGAGCAGTTCTTC
CDR3aa: CASNQAYRYNEQFF

v_gene: TRBV29-1
d_gene: .
abundance: .
j_gene: TRBJ1-1
CDR3nt: TGCAGCGTTGTGTCGGGGGGCGTTGAAGCTTTCTTT
CDR3aa: CSVVSGGVEAFF

v_gene: TRBV5-1
d_gene: .
abundance: .
j_gene: TRBJ1-4
CDR3nt: TGCGCCAGCAGCTTGGAACAGGGTGGTGAAAAACTGTTTTTT
CDR3aa: CASSLEQGGEKLFF

v_gene: TRBV25-1
d_gene: TRBD1
abundance: once
j_gene: TRBJ1-2
CDR3nt: TGTGCCAGCAGTGAACGTGGGACAGGAGGTGGCTACACCTTC
CDR3aa: CASSERGTGGGYTF

v_gene: TRBV30
d_gene: .
abundance: once
j_gene: TRBJ2-3
CDR3nt: TGTGCCTGGATGGTGGGGCGAGAAGTGGATACGCAGTATTTT
CDR3aa: CAWMVGREVDTQYF

v_gene: TRBV19
d_gene: TRBD2
abundance: .
j_gene: TRBJ2-1
CDR3nt: TGTGCCAGTAGTATAAGCGGGAAAACCTACAATGAGCAGTTCTTC
CDR3aa: CASSISGKTYNEQFF

v_gene: TRBV2
d_gene: TRBD2
abundance: .
j_gene: TRBJ2-7
CDR3nt: TGTGCCAGCAGCGAATTTAGCGGGAGAGACGGCGAGCAGTACTTC
CDR3aa: CASSEFSGRDGEQYF